The 16 T cell receptor beta chains given below trace back to one sample, sequenced in a study of control samples from healthy donors and cancer patients. Clones were sequenced by immunoSEQ multiplex PCR, and TCRdb holds only the in-frame ones, with some missing. The sample's table shows roughly 190,000 clones. Sequencing was carried out using blood. The receptor source for this set is a woman in her twenties or thirties in good health.

The chain employs TRBV7-8 and TRBJ2-7; the match to TRBD1 covers 9 bases. Germline values: CDR1 SGHVS, CDR2 FQNEAQ. The V segment lost 3 bases and the J segment 7 bases; nucleotides outside the gene matches: 10. CDR3 length: 15 amino acids. CDR3 sequence reads: CASSFGGQGPTEQYF. CDR3 coding DNA: TGTGCCAGCAGCTTTGGGGGACAGGGACCGACGGAGCAGTACTTC.

This chain uses TRBV27 with TRBJ1-2, with D possibly matching TRBD1 (5 bases). The germline V and J ends were trimmed by 6 bases and 4 bases, with 15 bases remaining between them. The CDR3 is 14 residues long. CDR1 and CDR2 from the germline V gene are MNHEY and SMNVEV (reference sequence). DNA for the CDR3: TGTGCCAGCAGAAAGTCCCGGGACGGCTATGGCTACACCTTC. Protein sequence: CASRKSRDGYGYTF.

The CDR3 region is CASMEQFSYNEQFF. In DNA, the CDR3 is TGTGCCAGCATGGAACAGTTCTCCTACAATGAGCAGTTCTTC. The chain carries TRBV28 and TRBJ2-1; D remains ambiguous. This CDR3 comprises 14 residues. Trimming removed 7 bases from V and 0 bases from J, with 10 bases in between. The germline CDR1 and CDR2 sequences are MDHEN and SYDVKM.

The chain recombines TRBV2 with TRBJ2-7; D call uncertain. Trimming removed 7 bases from V and 4 bases from J, with 11 bases in between. Germline V lookup: CDR1 SNHLY, CDR2 FYNNEI. This CDR3 is built from 12 residues. The CDR3 bases are TGTGCCAGCACATACAGCTTTTACGAGCAGTACTTC. Its translation: CASTYSFYEQYF.

V usage is TRBV5-1 and J usage is TRBJ1-1; no definite D call. CDR3 length: 15 amino acids. CDR1 SGHRS and CDR2 YFSETQ come from the germline V gene. V was trimmed by 3 bases and J by 1 base, leaving 13 bases between them. The CDR3 DNA is TGCGCCAGCAGCTCGAACGGACTTTCGAACACTGAAGCTTTCTTT. Its translation is CASSSNGLSNTEAFF. Looking up the rest from reference TRBV5-1 and TRBJ1-1 gives the full variable domain: KAGVTQTPRYLIKTRGQQVTLSCSPISGHRSVSWYQQTPGQGLQFLFEYFSETQRNKGNFPGRFSGRQFSNSRSEMNVSTLELGDSALYLCASSSNGLSNTEAFFGQGTRLTVV.

The chain links TRBV6-2 or TRBV6-3 to TRBJ2-5; D possibly uses TRBD1 or TRBD2 (5 bases each). The ends were cut back, 6 bases at V and 4 bases at J, with 18 bases in the middle. Germline loops: CDR1 MNHEY, CDR2 SVGEGT. The length of the CDR3 is 15 residues. The CDR3 is CASSDRDHTRETQYF. CDR3 bases: TGTGCCAGCAGCGACCGGGACCACACTCGAGAGACCCAGTACTTC.

The chain employs TRBV4-1 and TRBJ2-7; 15 bases are a match to TRBD2. The CDR3 sequence is 15 residues long. From germline, CDR1 is MGHRA and CDR2 YSYEKL. The V gene end was trimmed by 5 bases and the J gene end by 7 bases; junction bases not matched to a gene: 6. The CDR3 DNA follows: TGCGCCAGCAGCACCCGGACTAGCGGGGGGGAAGAGCAGTACTTC. Translated, it gives CASSTRTSGGEEQYF.

V and J are TRBV9 and TRBJ2-5, with D perhaps matching TRBD2 (5 bases). The CDR3 covers 13 residues. Germline V gene sequence: CDR1 SGDLS, CDR2 YYNGEE. V was clipped by 0 bases and J by 5 bases, with 8 bases between them. The CDR3 coding sequence is TGTGCCAGCAGCGTAGATCCGGGGGAGACCCAGTACTTC. Its protein is CASSVDPGETQYF.

CDR3 sequence: CASSLGTPQETQYF. The CDR3 DNA follows: TGCGCCAGCAGCTTAGGAACCCCTCAAGAGACCCAGTACTTC. This chain links TRBV5-1 with TRBJ2-5, with D hard to call. V lost 2 bases and J lost 2, with 10 bases in between. Germline V gene data show CDR1 as SGHRS and CDR2 as YFSETQ. The CDR3 is 14 residues long.

This CDR3 reads CATSERSNEKLFF. The CDR3 DNA reads as TGTGCCACCAGCGAGAGGTCTAATGAAAAACTGTTTTTT. This rearrangement joins TRBV24-1 to TRBJ1-4; D is unclear. The CDR3 runs to 13 residues. Germline lookup yields CDR1 KGHDR and CDR2 SFDVKD. V lost 7 bases and J 3 bases, leaving 8 bases between the germline ends.

The chain is built from TRBV6-2 or TRBV6-3 and TRBJ1-2; D might be TRBD1 (5 bases). Trimming removed 4 bases from V and 8 bases from J, with 20 bases in between. The CDR3 sequence is 15 residues long. Looked up from germline, CDR1 is MNHEY and CDR2 is SVGEGT. The CDR3 loop reads CASSSLTQGAVGYTF. CDR3 coding DNA: TGTGCCAGCAGTTCCCTAACTCAGGGAGCCGTGGGCTACACCTTC.

The chain combines TRBV30 with TRBJ1-2; TRBD1 is a possible D gene (6 bases). This CDR3 is built from 13 residues. Trimming took off 0 bases at V and 8 bases at J, with 13 bases between the two ends. Germline CDR1 is GTSNPN and CDR2 is SVGIG (reference sequence). The CDR3 nucleotides are TGTGCCTGGAGTGTACAGGGCTTCGGGGGCTACACCTTC. This codes for CAWSVQGFGGYTF.

The rearrangement uses TRBV4-1 and TRBJ1-2; a possible D gene is TRBD1 (5 bases). V lost 3 bases and J 0 bases, leaving 17 bases between the germline ends. The CDR3 contains 17 residues. Germline V CDR1 and CDR2: MGHRA, YSYEKL. The CDR3 protein is CASSHIGATPSNYGYTF. In nucleotides, the CDR3 is TGCGCCAGCAGCCATATAGGGGCGACCCCCTCTAACTATGGCTACACCTTC.

The genes are TRBV14 and TRBJ1-2; TRBD1 aligns across 7 bases. V lost 7 bases to trimming and J lost 4 bases; unmatched junction nucleotides: 9. CDR3 length: 14 residues. The germline V gene has CDR1 SGHDN and CDR2 FVKESK. The CDR3 sequence is CASTRQGGVYGYTF. Here the CDR3 DNA reads TGTGCCAGCACCCGACAGGGAGGCGTCTATGGCTACACCTTC.

The chain links TRBV4-3 to TRBJ2-1, with D possibly being TRBD2 (7 bases). Trimming removed 3 bases at V and 6 bases at J, with 18 bases between. The CDR3 runs 16 residues. Germline V gives CDR1 LGHNA, CDR2 YSLEER. The CDR3 sequence: CASSHLGAGAVNEQFF. CDR3 sequence (DNA): TGCGCCAGCAGCCATCTGGGGGCGGGGGCCGTCAATGAGCAGTTCTTC.

This chain connects TRBV6-5 to TRBJ1-2; unclear D gene. CDR1 and CDR2 from the germline V gene are MNHEY and SVGAGI. V dropped 4 bases and J dropped 0 bases, with 15 bases sitting between them. This CDR3 is 16 amino acids long. The CDR3 loop reads CASSSIRTDTNYGYTF. CDR3 DNA: TGTGCCAGCAGTTCGATCAGGACCGATACTAACTATGGCTACACCTTC.